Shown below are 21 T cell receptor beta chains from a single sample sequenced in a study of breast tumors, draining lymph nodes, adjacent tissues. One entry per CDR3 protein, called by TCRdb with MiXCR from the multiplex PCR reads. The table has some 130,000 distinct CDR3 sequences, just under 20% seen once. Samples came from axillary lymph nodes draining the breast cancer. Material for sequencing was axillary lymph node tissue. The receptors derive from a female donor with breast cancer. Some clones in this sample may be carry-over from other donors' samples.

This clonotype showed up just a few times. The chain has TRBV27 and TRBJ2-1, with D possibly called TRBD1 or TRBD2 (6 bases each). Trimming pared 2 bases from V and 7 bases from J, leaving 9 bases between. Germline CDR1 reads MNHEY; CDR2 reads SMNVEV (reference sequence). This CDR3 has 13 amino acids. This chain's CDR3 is CASSLGGLNEQFF. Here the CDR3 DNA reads TGTGCCAGCAGTTTAGGGGGGCTTAATGAGCAGTTCTTC.

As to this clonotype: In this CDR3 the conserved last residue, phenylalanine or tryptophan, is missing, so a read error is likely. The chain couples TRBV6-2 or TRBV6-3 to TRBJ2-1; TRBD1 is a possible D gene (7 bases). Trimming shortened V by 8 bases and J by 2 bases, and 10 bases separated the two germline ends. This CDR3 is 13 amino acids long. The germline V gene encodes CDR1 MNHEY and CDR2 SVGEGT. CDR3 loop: CASWRGPYNEQFY. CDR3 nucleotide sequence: TGTGCCAGCTGGAGGGGGCCCTACAATGAGCAGTTCTAC.

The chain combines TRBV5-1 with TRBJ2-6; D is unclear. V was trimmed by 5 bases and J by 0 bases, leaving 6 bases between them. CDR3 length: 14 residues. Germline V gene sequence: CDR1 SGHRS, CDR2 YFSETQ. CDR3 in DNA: TGCGCCAGCAGGTCTTACTCTGGGGCCAACGTCCTGACTTTC. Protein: CASRSYSGANVLTF. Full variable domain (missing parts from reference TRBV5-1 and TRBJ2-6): KAGVTQTPRYLIKTRGQQVTLSCSPISGHRSVSWYQQTPGQGLQFLFEYFSETQRNKGNFPGRFSGRQFSNSRSEMNVSTLELGDSALYLCASRSYSGANVLTFGAGSRLTVL.

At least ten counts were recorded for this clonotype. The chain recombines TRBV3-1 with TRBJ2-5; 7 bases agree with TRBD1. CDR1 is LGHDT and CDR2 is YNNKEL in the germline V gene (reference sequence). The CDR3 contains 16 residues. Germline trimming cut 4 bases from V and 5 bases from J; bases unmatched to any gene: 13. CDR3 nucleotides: TGTGCCAGCAGCCCATGGACAGGAGGAGAGGAGGAGACCCAGTACTTC. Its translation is CASSPWTGGEEETQYF.

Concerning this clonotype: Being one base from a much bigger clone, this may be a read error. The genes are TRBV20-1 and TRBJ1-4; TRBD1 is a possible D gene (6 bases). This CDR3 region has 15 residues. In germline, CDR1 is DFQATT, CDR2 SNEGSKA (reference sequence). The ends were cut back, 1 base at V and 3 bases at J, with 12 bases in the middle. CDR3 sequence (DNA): TGCAGTGCTAGAGGTTCGGGGGCAGCTAATGAAAAACTGTTTTTT. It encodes CSARGSGAANEKLFF.

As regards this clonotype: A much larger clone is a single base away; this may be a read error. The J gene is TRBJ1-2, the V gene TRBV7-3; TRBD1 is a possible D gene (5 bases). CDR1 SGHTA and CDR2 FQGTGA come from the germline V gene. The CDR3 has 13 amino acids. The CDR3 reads CASGLLGGDGYTF. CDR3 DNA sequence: TGTGCCAGCGGCTTACTGGGAGGGGATGGCTACACCTTC.

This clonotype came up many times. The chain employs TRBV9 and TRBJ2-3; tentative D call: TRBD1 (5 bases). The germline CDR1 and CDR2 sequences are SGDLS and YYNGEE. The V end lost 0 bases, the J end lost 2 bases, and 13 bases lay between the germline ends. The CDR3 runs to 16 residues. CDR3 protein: CASSVDGADATDTQYF. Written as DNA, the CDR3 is TGTGCCAGCAGCGTAGATGGGGCGGACGCCACAGATACGCAGTATTTT.

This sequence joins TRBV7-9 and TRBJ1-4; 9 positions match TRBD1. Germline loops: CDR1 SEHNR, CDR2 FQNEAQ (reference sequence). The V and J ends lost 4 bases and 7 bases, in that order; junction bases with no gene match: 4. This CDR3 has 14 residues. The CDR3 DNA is TGTGCCAGCAGCTATACAGGGGGCGGTGAAAAACTGTTTTTT. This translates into CASSYTGGGEKLFF.

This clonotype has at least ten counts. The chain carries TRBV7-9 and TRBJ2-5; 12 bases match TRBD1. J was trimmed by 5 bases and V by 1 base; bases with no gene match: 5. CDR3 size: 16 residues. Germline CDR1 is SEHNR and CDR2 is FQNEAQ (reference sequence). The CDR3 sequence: CASSLVGTGGRETQYF. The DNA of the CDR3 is TGTGCCAGCAGCTTAGTTGGGACAGGGGGCAGGGAGACCCAGTACTTC.

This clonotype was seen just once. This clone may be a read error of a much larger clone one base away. The CDR3 DNA reads TGTGCCAGCAGCTCTCTAGGGGCCTATGGCTACACCTTC. This sequence encodes CASSSLGAYGYTF. The V and J genes are TRBV5-5 and TRBJ1-2; D may be TRBD1 (5 bases). The CDR3 contains 13 residues. V lost 3 bases to trimming and J lost 4 bases, with 10 bases between them. Germline loops: CDR1 SGHKS, CDR2 YYEKEE (reference sequence). The full variable domain, in which reference TRBV5-5 and TRBJ1-2 provide the parts outside the CDR3, is DAGVTQSPTHLIKTRGQQVTLRCSPISGHKSVSWYQQVLGQGPQFIFQYYEKEERGRGNFPDRFSARQFPNYSSELNVNALLLGDSALYLCASSSLGAYGYTFGSGTRLTVV.

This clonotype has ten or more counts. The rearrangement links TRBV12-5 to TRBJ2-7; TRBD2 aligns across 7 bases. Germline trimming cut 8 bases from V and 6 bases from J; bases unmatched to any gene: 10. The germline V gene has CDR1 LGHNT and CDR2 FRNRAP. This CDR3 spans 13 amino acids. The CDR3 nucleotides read TGTGCTAGTTCAAGGGCGGGAGAATTCGAGCAGTACTTC. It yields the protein CASSRAGEFEQYF.

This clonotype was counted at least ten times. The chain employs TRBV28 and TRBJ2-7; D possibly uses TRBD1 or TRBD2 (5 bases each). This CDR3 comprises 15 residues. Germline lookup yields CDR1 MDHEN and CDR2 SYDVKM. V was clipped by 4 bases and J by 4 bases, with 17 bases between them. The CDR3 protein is CASSSRRGAGYEQYF. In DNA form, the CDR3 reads TGTGCCAGCAGTTCCCGTCGGGGCGCCGGGTACGAGCAGTACTTC.

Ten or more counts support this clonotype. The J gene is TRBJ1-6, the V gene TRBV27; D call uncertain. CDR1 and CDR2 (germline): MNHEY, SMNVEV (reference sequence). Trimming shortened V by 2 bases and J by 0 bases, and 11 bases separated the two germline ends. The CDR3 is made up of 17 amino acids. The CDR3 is CASSLIRPSSYNSPLHF. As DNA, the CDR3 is TGTGCCAGCAGTTTAATCCGCCCGAGCTCCTATAATTCACCCCTCCACTTT.

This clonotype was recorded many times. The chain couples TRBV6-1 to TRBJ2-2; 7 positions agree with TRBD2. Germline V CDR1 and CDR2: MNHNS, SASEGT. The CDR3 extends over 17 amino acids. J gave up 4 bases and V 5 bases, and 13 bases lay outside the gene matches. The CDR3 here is CASSSFGGRKPTGELFF. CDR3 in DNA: TGTGCCAGCAGTTCCTTTGGCGGGAGAAAGCCCACCGGGGAGCTGTTTTTT.

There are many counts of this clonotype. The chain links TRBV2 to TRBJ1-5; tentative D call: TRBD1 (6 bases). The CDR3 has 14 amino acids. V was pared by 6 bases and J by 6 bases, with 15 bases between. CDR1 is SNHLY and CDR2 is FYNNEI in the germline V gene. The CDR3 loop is CASSANRVAQPQHF. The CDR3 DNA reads TGTGCCAGCAGCGCGAACAGGGTGGCTCAGCCCCAGCATTTT.

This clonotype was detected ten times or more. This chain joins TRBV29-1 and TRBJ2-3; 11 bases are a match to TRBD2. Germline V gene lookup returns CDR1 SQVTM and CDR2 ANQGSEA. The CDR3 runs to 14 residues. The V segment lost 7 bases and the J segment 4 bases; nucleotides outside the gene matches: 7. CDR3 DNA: TGCAGCGCCCGGCTAGCGGGAGGCGCAGATACGCAGTATTTT. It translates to CSARLAGGADTQYF.

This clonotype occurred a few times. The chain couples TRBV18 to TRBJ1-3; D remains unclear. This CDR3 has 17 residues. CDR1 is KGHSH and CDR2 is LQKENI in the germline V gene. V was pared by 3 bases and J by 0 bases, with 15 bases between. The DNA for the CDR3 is TGTGCCAGCTCACCCGTTGGGAGGGAAAGCTCTGGAAACACCATATATTTT. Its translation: CASSPVGRESSGNTIYF.

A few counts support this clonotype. Here the CDR3 reads CASSRTGSNQPQHF. CDR3 nucleotides: TGTGCCAGCAGCCGGACAGGGAGCAATCAGCCCCAGCATTTT. J is TRBJ1-5 and V is TRBV6-6, with TRBD1 identical over 8 bases. The CDR3 covers 14 residues. Looked up from germline, CDR1 is MNHNY and CDR2 is SVGAGI (reference sequence). V trimming: 6 bases; J trimming: 1 base; junction bases outside the gene matches: 2.

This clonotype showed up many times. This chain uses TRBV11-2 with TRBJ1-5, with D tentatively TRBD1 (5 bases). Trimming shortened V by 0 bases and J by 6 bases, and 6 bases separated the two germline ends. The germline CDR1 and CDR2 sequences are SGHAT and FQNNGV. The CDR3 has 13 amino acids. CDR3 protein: CASSLDRGQPQHF. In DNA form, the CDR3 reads TGTGCCAGCAGCTTAGATAGGGGTCAGCCCCAGCATTTT.

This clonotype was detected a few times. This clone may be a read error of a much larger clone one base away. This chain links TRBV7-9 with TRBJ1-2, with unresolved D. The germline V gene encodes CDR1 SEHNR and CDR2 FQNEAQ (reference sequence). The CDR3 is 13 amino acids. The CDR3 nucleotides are TGTGCCAGCAGCTTAGGGACTAACTATGGCTGCACCTTC. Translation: CASSLGTNYGCTF.

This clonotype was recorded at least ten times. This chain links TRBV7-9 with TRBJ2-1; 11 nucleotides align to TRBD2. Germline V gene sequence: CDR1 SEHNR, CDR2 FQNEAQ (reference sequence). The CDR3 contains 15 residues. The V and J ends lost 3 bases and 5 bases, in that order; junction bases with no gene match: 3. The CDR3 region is CASSFLAGGNNEQFF. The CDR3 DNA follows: TGTGCCAGCAGCTTCCTAGCGGGAGGTAACAATGAGCAGTTCTTC.